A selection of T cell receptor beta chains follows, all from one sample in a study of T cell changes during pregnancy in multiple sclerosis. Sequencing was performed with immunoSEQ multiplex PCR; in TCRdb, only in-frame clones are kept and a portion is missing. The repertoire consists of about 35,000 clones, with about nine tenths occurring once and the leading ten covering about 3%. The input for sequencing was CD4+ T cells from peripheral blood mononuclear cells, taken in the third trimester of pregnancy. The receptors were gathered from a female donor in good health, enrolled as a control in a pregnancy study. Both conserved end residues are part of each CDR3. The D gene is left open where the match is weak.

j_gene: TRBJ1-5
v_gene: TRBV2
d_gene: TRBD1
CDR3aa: CASSVDRGDQPQHF

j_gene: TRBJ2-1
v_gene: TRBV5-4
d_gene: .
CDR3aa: CASSLDWGQEQFF

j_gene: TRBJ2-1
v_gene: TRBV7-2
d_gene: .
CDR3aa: CASSSGVWGEQFF

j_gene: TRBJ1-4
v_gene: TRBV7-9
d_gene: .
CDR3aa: CASSLERWGRDEKLFF

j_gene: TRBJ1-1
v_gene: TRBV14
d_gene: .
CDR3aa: CASSSQPGTEAFF

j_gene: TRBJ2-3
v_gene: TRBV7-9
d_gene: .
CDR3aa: CASARGGGTDTQYF

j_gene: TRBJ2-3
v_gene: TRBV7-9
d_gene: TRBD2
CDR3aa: CASSLSLGGGTDTQYF

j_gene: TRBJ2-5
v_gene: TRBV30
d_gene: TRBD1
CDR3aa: CAWGGQTQKTQYF

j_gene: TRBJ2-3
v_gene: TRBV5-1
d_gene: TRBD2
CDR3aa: CASSTGLAGTGADTQYF

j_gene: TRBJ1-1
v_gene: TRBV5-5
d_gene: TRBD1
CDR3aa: CASSPWTGLNTEAFF

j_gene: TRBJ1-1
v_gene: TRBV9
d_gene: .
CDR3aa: CASSLLAGNTEAFF

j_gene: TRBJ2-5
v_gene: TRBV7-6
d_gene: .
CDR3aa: CASSVGAFAQETQYF

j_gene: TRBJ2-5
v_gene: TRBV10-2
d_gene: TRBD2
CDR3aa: CASSETPGLAGGSETQYF

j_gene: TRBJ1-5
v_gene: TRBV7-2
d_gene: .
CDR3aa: CASSLGAVQPQHF